Listed below are T cell receptor beta chains from one sample, sequenced in a study of blood T cells in healthy people across ages. TCRdb re-analysed the 5' RACE reads in MiXCR, keeping a single row per CDR3 protein. The sample includes about 1,800,000 distinct CDR3 sequences, about 30% of them seen just once. Sequencing used blood. The receptors originated from a woman in her twenties or thirties in good health. The CDR3 runs from the conserved cysteine through the conserved F or W. Fields, in order: CDR3 DNA, CDR3 protein, V gene, clone size, J gene, D gene. The D gene is left open where the match is weak. Part of the rows lack a size; the others show once, few, many or a class for expanded clones.

TGTGCCAGCAGTTTACAGGGTCCCATCTATGGCTACACCTTC	CASSLQGPIYGYTF	TRBV12-3/TRBV12-4	few	TRBJ1-2	.
TGCAGTGCTACTCGCTGGACGGACTCTGGGGCCAACGTCCTGACTTTC	CSATRWTDSGANVLTF	TRBV20-1	many	TRBJ2-6	.
TGTGCCAGCGGCAAACCGATTATAGGGGGGACCGAGCAGTACTTC	CASGKPIIGGTEQYF	TRBV28	.	TRBJ2-7	.
TGCAGTGCTAGAGATCTTGGAACAGGCTTAGGCTACACCTTC	CSARDLGTGLGYTF	TRBV20-1	few	TRBJ1-2	.
TGTGCCAGCAGCTTACCTCCGGGAGAGACCCAGTACTTC	CASSLPPGETQYF	TRBV7-2	many	TRBJ2-5	.
TGTGCCAGCAGCCCGACTAGCGGGAGCTCGGAGACCCAGTACTTC	CASSPTSGSSETQYF	TRBV7-2	few	TRBJ2-5	TRBD2
TGTGCCAGCTCAAGGGTCAGCGATGAAGCTTTCTTT	CASSRVSDEAFF	TRBV18	.	TRBJ1-1	.
TGTGCCAGCAGCTTCCGCGAGGACACAACCTCCTACGAGCAGTACTTC	CASSFREDTTSYEQYF	TRBV7-6	many	TRBJ2-7	.
TGTGCCAGCAGCTCCGTGAAAGGCCCTCTTAACTATGGCTACACCTTC	CASSSVKGPLNYGYTF	TRBV7-2	.	TRBJ1-2	.
TGTGCCAGCAGTTCCCTAGCGGCGAGCTCCTACAATGAGCAGTACTTC	CASSSLAASSYNEQYF	TRBV12-3/TRBV12-4	.	TRBJ2-7	TRBD2
TGCAGTGCGCGATTCCCGGACAGGGGGCGTTCAGATACGCAGTATTTT	CSARFPDRGRSDTQYF	TRBV20-1	.	TRBJ2-3	TRBD1
TGCAGTGCTCAGAGACAGGGGAACTGGAATGAGCAGTTCTTC	CSAQRQGNWNEQFF	TRBV20-1	few	TRBJ2-1	TRBD1
TGTGCCAGCAGCATTAGGACAGGGCAAGAGACCCAGTACTTC	CASSIRTGQETQYF	TRBV5-5	few	TRBJ2-5	TRBD1
TGTGCCAGCAGCTTAGCGCTTGGAGGGACCTACTATGGCTACACCTTC	CASSLALGGTYYGYTF	TRBV7-8	.	TRBJ1-2	.
TGTGCCAGCTCACCAAGGGGGAAATTAAACACTGAAGCTTTCTTT	CASSPRGKLNTEAFF	TRBV18	.	TRBJ1-1	.
TGCAGTGCTAGTCGAGGCACTGAAGCTTTCTTT	CSASRGTEAFF	TRBV20-1	few	TRBJ1-1	.
TGTGCCAGCAGCCGTATTCAGGATACAGATGGCTACACCTTC	CASSRIQDTDGYTF	TRBV5-5	few	TRBJ1-2	.
TGTGCCAGCAGCTCGACCCGGCAGGATAAGTACTTC	CASSSTRQDKYF	TRBV7-9	few	TRBJ2-7	.
TGTGCCAGCAGCTTTGTCCGTGGACAGTACGAGCAGTACTTC	CASSFVRGQYEQYF	TRBV11-2	few	TRBJ2-7	.
TGTGCCAGCAGCTTAGCGAGTGGGGGAGCGGGCAGATACAATGAGCAGTTCTTC	CASSLASGGAGRYNEQFF	TRBV11-1	.	TRBJ2-1	.
TGTGCCACCAGCAGAGGAGGCCGCTCTAGCGGGAGACTAATTGAGCAGTTCTTC	CATSRGGRSSGRLIEQFF	TRBV15	.	TRBJ2-1	TRBD2
TGTGCCAGCAGTTACTCTCAATGGGGCACCGGGGAGCTGTTTTTT	CASSYSQWGTGELFF	TRBV6-5	.	TRBJ2-2	.
TGCGCCAGCAACCAAACCGGGACAGGAAGAGCAACGTCGGGCTACACCTTC	CASNQTGTGRATSGYTF	TRBV5-1	.	TRBJ1-2	TRBD1
TGTGCCAGCAGTGAAGGGCGGTACTACGAGCAGTACTTC	CASSEGRYYEQYF	TRBV6-1	few	TRBJ2-7	.
TGCGCCAGCAGCTTCGGCCGGGGGGGCGCCTACGAGCAGTACTTC	CASSFGRGGAYEQYF	TRBV5-1	.	TRBJ2-7	TRBD2
TGTGCCACCAGCAGAGATCTTAGGAGGGCCTCCTACAATGAGCAGTTCTTC	CATSRDLRRASYNEQFF	TRBV15	many	TRBJ2-1	.
TGTGCCAGCAGCACCGGCAGCGGGGGCCTGGCTAATGAAAAACTGTTTTTT	CASSTGSGGLANEKLFF	TRBV7-8	.	TRBJ1-4	.
TGCGCCAGCAGCTCTCTTATACAGGGGGACGGCAATGAGCAGTTCTTC	CASSSLIQGDGNEQFF	TRBV5-1	.	TRBJ2-1	TRBD1
TGTGCCAGCAGCCCCCGGGACACCTGGGAGGCCTACGAGCAGTACTTC	CASSPRDTWEAYEQYF	TRBV9	many	TRBJ2-7	.
TGTGCCAACAGCTTGGTAATCGCAGATGAGCAGTTCTTC	CANSLVIADEQFF	TRBV5-5	.	TRBJ2-1	.
TGTGCCAGCAGCTTAGAACCAGGGGAATTTAAAAAACTGTTTTTT	CASSLEPGEFKKLFF	TRBV7-2	few	TRBJ1-4	.
TGTGCCAGCAGCCCTAGGGCAGGGGCGGCCGAGCAGTACTTC	CASSPRAGAAEQYF	TRBV7-7	.	TRBJ2-7	.
TGTGCCAGCAGCGTCGAACCGGGACTAGGTCGTACAGATACGCAGTATTTT	CASSVEPGLGRTDTQYF	TRBV5-6	.	TRBJ2-3	TRBD2
TGTGCCAGCAGGCCTGAAATCAGGGGGCGCTTGGGTGGCTACACCTTC	CASRPEIRGRLGGYTF	TRBV28	few	TRBJ1-2	TRBD1
TGTGCCAGCAGCTTAGCTTCTAGCGGGATGAGGGACAATGAGCAGTACTTC	CASSLASSGMRDNEQYF	TRBV7-2	few	TRBJ2-4	TRBD2
TGTGCCAGTAACCCTTGGTCCGACGGCTATGGCTACACCTTC	CASNPWSDGYGYTF	TRBV19	.	TRBJ1-2	.
TGTGCCAGCAGCAAAGGGCTGGGGGCCCGAAATTCACCCCTCCACTTT	CASSKGLGARNSPLHF	TRBV21-1	.	TRBJ1-6	.
TGCAGCGTTTTACGGAGCTTGGGTGGTACGCAGTATTTT	CSVLRSLGGTQYF	TRBV29-1	many	TRBJ2-3	.
TGCAGTGCTTCCACCGATCACACAGATACGCAGTATTTT	CSASTDHTDTQYF	TRBV20-1	few	TRBJ2-3	.
TGCGCCAGCAGCTCTAGCGGGGGTTCTGGGCAGTACTTC	CASSSSGGSGQYF	TRBV5-1	few	TRBJ2-7	TRBD2
TGTGCCAGCAGATCCTACTCGGATGTGAGCGCAGATACGCAGTATTTT	CASRSYSDVSADTQYF	TRBV12-3/TRBV12-4	.	TRBJ2-3	.
TGTGCCAGCAGGAACACCGGGCAGGGGGCAGGAGATACGCAGTATTTT	CASRNTGQGAGDTQYF	TRBV7-9	.	TRBJ2-3	TRBD1
TGCAGTGCTGGAACCTTACAGGGGGCAGGCTACAATGAGCAGTTCTTC	CSAGTLQGAGYNEQFF	TRBV20-1	.	TRBJ2-1	TRBD1
TGTGCCAGCAGCTTAGACCAGGGCGATGAGCAGTACTTC	CASSLDQGDEQYF	TRBV7-2	.	TRBJ2-4	.
TGTGCCAGCACGGGGACAGGGGGCAGAGTTGGCTATGGCTACACCTTC	CASTGTGGRVGYGYTF	TRBV2	few	TRBJ1-2	TRBD1
TGTGCCACTCTAAAGGACAGGAGGGCTAACTATGGCTACACCTTC	CATLKDRRANYGYTF	TRBV6-6	many	TRBJ1-2	TRBD1
TGTGCCACCAGCAGGGAAAGCGGGGGTGCCTACGAGCAGTACTTC	CATSRESGGAYEQYF	TRBV15	many	TRBJ2-7	TRBD2
TGCAGTGCTAGTATCAGGGGAAAGTATGAAAAACTGTTTTTT	CSASIRGKYEKLFF	TRBV20-1	.	TRBJ1-4	.
TGTGCCAGCAGCTTAGAAACCCCCGGGACTTCATACGAGCAGTACTTC	CASSLETPGTSYEQYF	TRBV11-2	many	TRBJ2-7	.
TGCAGTGCTTCGAGGGGCCCCTACGAGCAGTACTTC	CSASRGPYEQYF	TRBV20-1	many	TRBJ2-7	.
TGTGCCAGCAGTTACGGAGACACTGGCAATCAGCCCCAGCATTTT	CASSYGDTGNQPQHF	TRBV12-3/TRBV12-4	few	TRBJ1-5	.
TGTGCCAGCGCTCGATGGACAGCCGCAACTAATGAAAAACTGTTTTTT	CASARWTAATNEKLFF	TRBV12-3/TRBV12-4	once	TRBJ1-4	.
TGTGCCAGCAGCTTAGCGCAGGTTTTTTTGAGGGACAGCTACAATCAGCCCCAGCATTTT	CASSLAQVFLRDSYNQPQHF	TRBV7-8	few	TRBJ1-5	TRBD1
TGTGCCACCAGTGTGGGGGTTAATGAGCAGTTCTTC	CATSVGVNEQFF	TRBV24-1	many	TRBJ2-1	.